The 4 T cell receptor beta chains given below trace back to one sample, sequenced in a study of T-cell memory formation after mild COVID-19. From the 5' RACE reads, TCRdb called clonotypes with MiXCR, one entry per CDR3 protein. The repertoire holds roughly 250,000 distinct CDR3 sequences, over 15% seen once, with roughly 3.6% in the top ten. Sequencing used PBMCs or a T cell subset sorted from them (not recorded which). All receptors come from a man in his late teens or twenties who had mild COVID-19 (a few samples of this study predate the infection). Cell type and time point are not known.

This clonotype was picked up many times. V usage is TRBV5-1 and J usage is TRBJ1-6; 8 bases align to TRBD1. Unmatched junction bases numbered 10, after V lost 4 bases and J lost 7 bases. The CDR3 length is 16 residues. Germline CDR1 reads SGHRS; CDR2 reads YFSETQ. The CDR3 DNA is TGCGCCAGCAGCCTCAGGGGGCCGGTTACGAATTCACCCCTCCACTTT. Translation: CASSLRGPVTNSPLHF.

This clonotype was seen a handful of times. As DNA, the CDR3 is TGTGCCAGCAGCACTAGCGGGGTGGTAGATACGCAGTATTTT. Translated, it gives CASSTSGVVDTQYF. This chain links TRBV7-6 with TRBJ2-3, with 10 bases that match TRBD2. CDR3 length: 14 residues. The germline gives CDR1 SGHVS, CDR2 FNYEAQ. V shed 5 bases, J shed 5 bases, and the junction held 4 bases outside the gene matches.

This clonotype was observed a few times. The chain carries TRBV12-3 or TRBV12-4 and TRBJ2-4; D could derive from TRBD1 or TRBD2 (5 bases each). The CDR3 runs to 16 residues. V dropped 6 bases and J dropped 1 base, with 16 bases sitting between them. The CDR3 nucleotides are TGTGCCAGCAGCCCCCGGGGCACGACGGCCAAAAACATTCAGTACTTC. This gives the protein CASSPRGTTAKNIQYF.

This clonotype was recorded a few times. J is TRBJ2-5 and V is TRBV5-1, with 9 positions matching TRBD1. CDR3 size: 15 residues. The J segment lost 4 bases and the V segment lost 4 bases, leaving 8 bases of the junction unmatched. Germline CDR1 is SGHRS and CDR2 is YFSETQ. CDR3 sequence: CASSTPGQGRETQYF. Here the CDR3 DNA reads TGCGCCAGCAGCACCCCGGGACAGGGAAGAGAGACCCAGTACTTC.